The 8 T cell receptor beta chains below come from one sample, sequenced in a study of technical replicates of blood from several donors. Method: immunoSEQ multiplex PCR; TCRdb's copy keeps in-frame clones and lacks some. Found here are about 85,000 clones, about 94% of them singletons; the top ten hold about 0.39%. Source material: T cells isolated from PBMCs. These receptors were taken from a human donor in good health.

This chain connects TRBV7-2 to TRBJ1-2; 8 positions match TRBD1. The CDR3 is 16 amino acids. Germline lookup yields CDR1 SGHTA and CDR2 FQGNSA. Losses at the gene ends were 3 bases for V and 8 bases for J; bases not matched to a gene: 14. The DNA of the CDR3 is TGTGCCAGCAGCTTGCCCCAACGGGACAGGATCTCCGGCTACACCTTC. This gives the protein CASSLPQRDRISGYTF.

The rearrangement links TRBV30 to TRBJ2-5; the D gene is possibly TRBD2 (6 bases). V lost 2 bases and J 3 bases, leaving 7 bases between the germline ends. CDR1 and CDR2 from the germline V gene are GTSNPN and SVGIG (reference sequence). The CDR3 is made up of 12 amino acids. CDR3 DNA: TGTGCCTGGAGTTGGAGGGAAGAGACCCAGTACTTC. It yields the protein CAWSWREETQYF.

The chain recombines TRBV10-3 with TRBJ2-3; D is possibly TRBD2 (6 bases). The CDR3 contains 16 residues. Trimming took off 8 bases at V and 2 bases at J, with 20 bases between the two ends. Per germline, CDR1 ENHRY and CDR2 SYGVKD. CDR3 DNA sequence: TGTGCCATCGCGGGATTGGAAAGGGCCTACACAGATACGCAGTATTTT. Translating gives CAIAGLERAYTDTQYF.

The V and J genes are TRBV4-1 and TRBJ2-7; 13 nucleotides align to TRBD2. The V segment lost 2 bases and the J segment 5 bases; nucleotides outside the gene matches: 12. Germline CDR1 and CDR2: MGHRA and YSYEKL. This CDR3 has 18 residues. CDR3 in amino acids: CASSQPRLAGGQWDEQYF. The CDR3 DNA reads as TGCGCCAGCAGCCAACCCCGACTAGCGGGAGGACAATGGGACGAGCAGTACTTC.

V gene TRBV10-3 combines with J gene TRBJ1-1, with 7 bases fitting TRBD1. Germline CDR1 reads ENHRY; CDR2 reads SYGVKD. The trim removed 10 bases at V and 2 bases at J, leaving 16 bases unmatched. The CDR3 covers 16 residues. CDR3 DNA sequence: TGTGCCACTCTTAGGGGACCGGGACAGAGAAACACTGAAGCTTTCTTT. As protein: CATLRGPGQRNTEAFF.

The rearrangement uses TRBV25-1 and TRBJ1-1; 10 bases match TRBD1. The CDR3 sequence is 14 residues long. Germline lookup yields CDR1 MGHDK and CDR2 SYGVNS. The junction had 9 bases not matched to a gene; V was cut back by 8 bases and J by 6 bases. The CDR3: CASGRDRGPAEAFF. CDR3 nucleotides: TGTGCCAGCGGGCGTGACAGGGGGCCAGCTGAAGCTTTCTTT.

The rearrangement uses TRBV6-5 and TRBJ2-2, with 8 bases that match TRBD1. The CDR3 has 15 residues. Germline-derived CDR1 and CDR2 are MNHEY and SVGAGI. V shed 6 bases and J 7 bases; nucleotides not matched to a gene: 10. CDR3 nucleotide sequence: TGTGCCAGCAGCCAGAGACAGGGGTTCAACGGGGAGCTGTTTTTT. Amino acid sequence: CASSQRQGFNGELFF.

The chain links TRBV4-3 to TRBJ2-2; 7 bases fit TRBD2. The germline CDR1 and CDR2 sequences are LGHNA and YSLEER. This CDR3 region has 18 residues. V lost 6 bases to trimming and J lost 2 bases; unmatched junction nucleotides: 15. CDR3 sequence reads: CASRLLSSGAINTGELFF. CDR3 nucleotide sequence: TGCGCCAGCAGGCTCCTATCCAGCGGGGCCATTAACACCGGGGAGCTGTTTTTT.